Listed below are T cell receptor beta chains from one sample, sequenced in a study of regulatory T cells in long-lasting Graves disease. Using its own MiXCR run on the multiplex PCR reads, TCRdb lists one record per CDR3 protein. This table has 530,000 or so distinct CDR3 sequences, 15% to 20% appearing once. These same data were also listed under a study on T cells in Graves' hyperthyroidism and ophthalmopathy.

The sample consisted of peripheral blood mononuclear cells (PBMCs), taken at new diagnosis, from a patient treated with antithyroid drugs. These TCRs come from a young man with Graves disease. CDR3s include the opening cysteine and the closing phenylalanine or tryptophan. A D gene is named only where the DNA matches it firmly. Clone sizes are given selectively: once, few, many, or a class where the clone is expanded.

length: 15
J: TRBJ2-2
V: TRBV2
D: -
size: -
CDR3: CASRSGRTNTGELFF
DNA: TGTGCCAGCAGGTCAGGACGGACTAACACCGGGGAGCTGTTTTTT

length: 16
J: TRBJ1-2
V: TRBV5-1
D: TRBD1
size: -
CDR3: CASSPHRGTGAYGYTF
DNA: TGCGCCAGCAGCCCCCACAGAGGGACAGGGGCCTATGGCTACACCTTC

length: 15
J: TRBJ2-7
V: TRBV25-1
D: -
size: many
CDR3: CASSQRGRPTYEQYF
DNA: TGTGCCAGCAGCCAAAGGGGGAGACCCACGTACGAGCAGTACTTC

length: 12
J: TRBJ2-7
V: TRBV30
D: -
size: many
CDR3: CAWSTRTHEQYF
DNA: TGTGCCTGGAGTACGCGTACCCACGAGCAGTACTTC

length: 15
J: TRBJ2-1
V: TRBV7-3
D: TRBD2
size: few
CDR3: CASHPVAGGIHEQFF
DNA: TGTGCCAGCCACCCGGTAGCGGGAGGGATCCATGAGCAGTTCTTC

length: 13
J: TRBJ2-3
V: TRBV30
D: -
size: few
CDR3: CAWGAFSTDTQYF
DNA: TGTGCCTGGGGGGCGTTTAGCACAGATACGCAGTATTTT

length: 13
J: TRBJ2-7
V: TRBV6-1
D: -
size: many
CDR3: CASSPALGYEQYF
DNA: TGTGCCAGCAGTCCAGCCCTCGGGTACGAGCAGTACTTC

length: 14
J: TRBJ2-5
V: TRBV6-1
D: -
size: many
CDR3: CASIFAGVFETQYF
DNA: TGTGCCAGCATATTTGCAGGGGTGTTCGAGACCCAGTACTTC

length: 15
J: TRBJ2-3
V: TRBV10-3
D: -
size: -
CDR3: CAISDGGQRTDTQYF
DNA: TGTGCCATCAGTGATGGGGGGCAGCGCACAGATACGCAGTATTTT

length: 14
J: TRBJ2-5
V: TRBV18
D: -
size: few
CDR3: CASSPGWGRETQYF
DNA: TGTGCCAGCTCACCCGGATGGGGTAGGGAGACCCAGTACTTC

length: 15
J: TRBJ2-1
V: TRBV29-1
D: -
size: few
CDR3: CSVEDRVGASDEQFF
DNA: TGCAGCGTTGAAGATCGGGTGGGGGCGTCGGATGAGCAGTTCTTC

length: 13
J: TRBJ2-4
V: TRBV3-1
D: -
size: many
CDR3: CASSQDRQVRQYF
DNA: TGTGCCAGCAGCCAAGATAGGCAGGTCCGTCAGTACTTC

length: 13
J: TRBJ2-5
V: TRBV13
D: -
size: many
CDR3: CASSSHGEETQYF
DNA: TGTGCCAGCAGCTCCCATGGGGAAGAGACCCAGTACTTC

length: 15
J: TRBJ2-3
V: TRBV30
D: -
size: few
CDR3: CAYAQNSVSTDTQYF
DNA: TGTGCCTACGCACAAAACAGCGTTAGCACAGATACGCAGTATTTT

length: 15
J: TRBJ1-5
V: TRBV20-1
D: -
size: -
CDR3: CSVSTRTDSNQPQHF
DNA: TGCAGTGTCAGTACCCGGACGGATAGCAATCAGCCCCAGCATTTT

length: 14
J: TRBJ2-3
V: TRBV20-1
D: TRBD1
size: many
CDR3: CSARDLQGADTQYF
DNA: TGCAGTGCTAGAGATCTCCAGGGGGCAGATACGCAGTATTTT

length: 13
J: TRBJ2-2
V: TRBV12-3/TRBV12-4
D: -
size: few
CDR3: CASVQGYSGELFF
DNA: TGTGCCAGCGTCCAGGGTTACTCCGGGGAGCTGTTTTTT

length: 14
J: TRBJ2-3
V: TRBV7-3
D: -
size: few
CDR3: CASSPITSTDTQYF
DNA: TGTGCCAGCAGCCCCATTACTAGCACAGATACGCAGTATTTT

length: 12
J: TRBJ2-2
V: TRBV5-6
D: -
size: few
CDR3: CASSVLTGELFF
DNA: TGTGCCAGCAGCGTCTTAACCGGGGAGCTGTTTTTT

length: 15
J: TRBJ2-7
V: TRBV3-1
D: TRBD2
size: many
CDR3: CASSPGISGRYEQYF
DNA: TGTGCCAGCAGCCCCGGTATTAGCGGGAGGTATGAGCAGTACTTC

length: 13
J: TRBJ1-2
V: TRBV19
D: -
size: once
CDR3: CATKEGVNHGYTF
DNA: TGTGCCACTAAGGAGGGGGTTAACCATGGCTACACCTTC

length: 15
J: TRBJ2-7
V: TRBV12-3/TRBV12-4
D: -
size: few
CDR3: CASSLGRQATYEQYF
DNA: TGTGCCAGCAGTTTAGGACGTCAGGCAACCTACGAGCAGTACTTC

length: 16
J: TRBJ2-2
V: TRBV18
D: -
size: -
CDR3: CASSPPDSPNTGELFF
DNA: TGTGCCAGCTCACCACCCGACAGTCCGAACACCGGGGAGCTGTTTTTT

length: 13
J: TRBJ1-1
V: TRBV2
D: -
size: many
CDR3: CASNFDQNTEAFF
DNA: TGTGCCAGCAACTTTGACCAGAACACTGAAGCTTTCTTT

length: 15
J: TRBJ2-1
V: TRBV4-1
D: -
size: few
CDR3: CASSQDSVSYNEQFF
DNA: TGCGCCAGCAGCCAAGATTCGGTCTCCTACAATGAGCAGTTCTTC

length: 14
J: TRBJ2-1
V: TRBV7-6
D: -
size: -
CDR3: CASGGKSGYNEQFF
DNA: TGTGCCAGCGGGGGTAAAAGCGGATACAATGAGCAGTTCTTC

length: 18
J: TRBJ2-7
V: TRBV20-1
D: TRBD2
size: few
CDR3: CSAPSDRTGTSGSRRQYF
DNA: TGCAGTGCCCCATCTGACAGGACCGGGACTAGCGGGAGTAGGAGGCAGTACTTC

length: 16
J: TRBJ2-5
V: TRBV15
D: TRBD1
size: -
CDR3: CATSRGDRALGETQYF
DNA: TGTGCCACCAGCAGAGGGGACAGGGCTTTAGGAGAGACCCAGTACTTC

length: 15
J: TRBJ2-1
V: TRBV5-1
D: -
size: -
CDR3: CASSQEHSPANEQFF
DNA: TGCGCCAGCAGCCAAGAGCATTCCCCGGCCAATGAGCAGTTCTTC

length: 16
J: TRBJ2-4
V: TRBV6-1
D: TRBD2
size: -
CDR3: CASSQFGLAGENIQYF
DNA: TGTGCCAGCAGTCAGTTCGGTCTAGCGGGGGAAAACATTCAGTACTTC

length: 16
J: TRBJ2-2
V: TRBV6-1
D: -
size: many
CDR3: CASTGPGQRNTGELFF
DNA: TGTGCCAGCACCGGGCCCGGACAGAGGAACACCGGGGAGCTGTTTTTT

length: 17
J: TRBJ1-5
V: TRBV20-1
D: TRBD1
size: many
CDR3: CSALPGQGYVSNQPQHF
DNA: TGCAGTGCTCTTCCGGGACAGGGATACGTTAGCAATCAGCCCCAGCATTTT